This section outlines one TCR beta chain sequence together with its context. What it binds is unknown. Deletions cut 2 bases from V and 1 base from J, with 2 bases between. This CDR3 is built from 13 residues. In germline, CDR1 is SGHAT, CDR2 FQDESV (reference sequence). This specimen comes from a study of T cells in localized non-small cell lung cancer. Repertoires were generated with immunoSEQ multiplex PCR, while TCRdb's copy carries only in-frame clones and drops some. The table shows roughly 40,000 clones, with about 76% occurring only once. Study-wide findings and caveats: Clonality of T cells reached its maximum in uninvolved adjacent lung, surpassing tumor. Higher adjacent-lung clonality was associated with shorter survival. A median of about 58 of the top 100 tumor clones appeared in adjacent lung, which was paired and uninvolved.

The source material was peripheral blood mononuclear cells, sampled before any cancer treatment. The rearrangement joins TRBV11-1 to TRBJ2-2, with unresolved D. The clonotype was recovered from a male donor older than 55 with stage II lung adenocarcinoma. This chain's CDR3 is CASSLRNTGELFF. CDR3 bases: TGTGCCAGCAGCTTAAGGAACACCGGGGAGCTGTTTTTT.